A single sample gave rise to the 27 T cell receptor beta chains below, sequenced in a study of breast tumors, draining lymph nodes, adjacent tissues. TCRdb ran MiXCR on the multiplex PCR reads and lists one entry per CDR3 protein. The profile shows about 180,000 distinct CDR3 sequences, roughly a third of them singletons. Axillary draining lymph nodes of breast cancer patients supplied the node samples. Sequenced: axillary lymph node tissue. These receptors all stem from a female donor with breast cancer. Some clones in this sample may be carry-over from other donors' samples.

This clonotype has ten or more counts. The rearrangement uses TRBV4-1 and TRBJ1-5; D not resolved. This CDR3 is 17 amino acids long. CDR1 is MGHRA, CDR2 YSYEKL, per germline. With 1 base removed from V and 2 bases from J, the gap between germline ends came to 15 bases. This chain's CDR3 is CASSQGALEVGNQPQHF. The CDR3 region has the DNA TGCGCCAGCAGCCAAGGGGCCCTAGAAGTTGGCAATCAGCCCCAGCATTTT.

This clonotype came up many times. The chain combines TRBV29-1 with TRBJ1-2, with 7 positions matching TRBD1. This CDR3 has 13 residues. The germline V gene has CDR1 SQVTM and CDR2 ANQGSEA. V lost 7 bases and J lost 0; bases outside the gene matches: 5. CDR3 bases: TGCAGCGCCGGACAGGAGACTAACTATGGCTACACCTTC. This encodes CSAGQETNYGYTF. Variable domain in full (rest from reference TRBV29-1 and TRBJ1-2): SAVISQKPSRDICQRGTSLTIQCQVDSQVTMMFWYRQQPGQSLTLIATANQGSEATYESGFVIDKFPISRPNLTFSTLTVSNMSPEDSSIYLCSAGQETNYGYTFGSGTRLTVV.

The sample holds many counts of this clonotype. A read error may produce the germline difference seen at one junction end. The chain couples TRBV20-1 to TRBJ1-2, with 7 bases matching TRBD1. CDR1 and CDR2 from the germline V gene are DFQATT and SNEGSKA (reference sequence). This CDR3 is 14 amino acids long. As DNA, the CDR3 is TGCAGTGCCGAGGCCCCGGACAGGAACTATGGCCACACCTTC. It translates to CSAEAPDRNYGHTF.

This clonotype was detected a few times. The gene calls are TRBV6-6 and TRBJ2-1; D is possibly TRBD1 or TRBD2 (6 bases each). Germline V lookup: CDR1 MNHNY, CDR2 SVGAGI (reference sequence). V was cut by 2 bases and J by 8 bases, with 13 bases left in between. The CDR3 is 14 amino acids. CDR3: CASSYPPGADEQFF. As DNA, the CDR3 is TGTGCCAGCAGTTACCCGCCGGGGGCCGATGAGCAGTTCTTC.

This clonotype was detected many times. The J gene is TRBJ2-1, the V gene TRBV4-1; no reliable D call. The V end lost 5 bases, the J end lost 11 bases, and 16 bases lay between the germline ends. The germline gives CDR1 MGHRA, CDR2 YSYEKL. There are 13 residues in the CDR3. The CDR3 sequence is CASSARWVLQQFF. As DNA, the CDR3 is TGCGCCAGCAGCGCCAGATGGGTCCTACAGCAGTTCTTC.

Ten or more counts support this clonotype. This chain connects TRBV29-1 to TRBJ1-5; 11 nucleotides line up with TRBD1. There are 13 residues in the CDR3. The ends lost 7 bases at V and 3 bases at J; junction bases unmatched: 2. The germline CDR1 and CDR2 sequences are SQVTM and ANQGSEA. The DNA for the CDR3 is TGCAGCGGGGACAGGGGGTTCAATCAGCCCCAGCATTTT. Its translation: CSGDRGFNQPQHF.

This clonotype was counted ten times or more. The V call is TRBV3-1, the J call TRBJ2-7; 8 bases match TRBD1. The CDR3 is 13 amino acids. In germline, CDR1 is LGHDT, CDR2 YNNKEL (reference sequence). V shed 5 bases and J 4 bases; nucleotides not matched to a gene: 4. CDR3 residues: CASSGTGGYEQYF. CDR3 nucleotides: TGTGCCAGCAGCGGCACAGGGGGTTACGAGCAGTACTTC.

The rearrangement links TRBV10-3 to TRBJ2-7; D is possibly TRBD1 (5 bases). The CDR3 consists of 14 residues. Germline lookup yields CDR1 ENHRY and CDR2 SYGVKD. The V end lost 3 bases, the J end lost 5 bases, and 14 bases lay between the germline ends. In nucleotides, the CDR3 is TGTGCCATCAGTGATAAGGGGTCCATTAACGAGCAGTACTTC. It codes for CAISDKGSINEQYF.

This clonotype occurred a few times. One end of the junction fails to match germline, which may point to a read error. The CDR3 DNA reads TGTGCCAGCAGTCACTCGATAGGGAACTACGAGCAGTACTTC. Translated: CASSHSIGNYEQYF. The chain uses TRBV6-6 and TRBJ2-7; D call uncertain. The CDR3 sequence is 14 residues long. From germline, CDR1 is MNHNY and CDR2 SVGAGI (reference sequence).

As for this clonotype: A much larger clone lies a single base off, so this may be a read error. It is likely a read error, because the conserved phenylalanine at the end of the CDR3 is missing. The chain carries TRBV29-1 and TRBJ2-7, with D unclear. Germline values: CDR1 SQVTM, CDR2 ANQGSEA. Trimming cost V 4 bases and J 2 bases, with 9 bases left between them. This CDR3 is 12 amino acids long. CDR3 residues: CSVASLPYEQYL. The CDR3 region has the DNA TGCAGCGTTGCCAGCCTCCCCTACGAGCAGTACCTC.

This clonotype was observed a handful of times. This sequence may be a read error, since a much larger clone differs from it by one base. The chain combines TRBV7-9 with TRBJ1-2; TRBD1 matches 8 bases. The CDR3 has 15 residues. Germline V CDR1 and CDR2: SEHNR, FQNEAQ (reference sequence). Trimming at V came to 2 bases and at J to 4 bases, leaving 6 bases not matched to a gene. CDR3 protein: CASSLSAGGVYGYTF. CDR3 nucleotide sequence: TGTGCCAGCAGCTTATCGGCAGGGGGCGTCTATGGCTACACCTTC.

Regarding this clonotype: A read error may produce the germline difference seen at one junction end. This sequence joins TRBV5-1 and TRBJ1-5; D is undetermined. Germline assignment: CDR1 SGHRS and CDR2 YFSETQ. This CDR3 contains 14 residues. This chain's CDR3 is CASGLAPGWKPQHF. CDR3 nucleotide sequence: TGCGCCAGCGGCTTAGCCCCGGGCTGGAAGCCCCAGCATTTT.

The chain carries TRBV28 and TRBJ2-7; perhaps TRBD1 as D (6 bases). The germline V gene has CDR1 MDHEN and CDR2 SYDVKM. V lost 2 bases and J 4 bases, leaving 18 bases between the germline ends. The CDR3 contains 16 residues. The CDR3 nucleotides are TGTGCCAGCAGTTTAGGTGGGGGCGAAGCGAGGTACGAGCAGTACTTC. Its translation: CASSLGGGEARYEQYF.

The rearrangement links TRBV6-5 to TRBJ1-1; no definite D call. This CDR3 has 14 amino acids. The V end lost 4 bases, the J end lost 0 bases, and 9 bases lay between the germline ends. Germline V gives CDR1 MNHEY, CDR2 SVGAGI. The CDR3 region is CASSFAAMNTEAFF. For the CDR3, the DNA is TGTGCCAGCAGTTTTGCGGCTATGAACACTGAAGCTTTCTTT.

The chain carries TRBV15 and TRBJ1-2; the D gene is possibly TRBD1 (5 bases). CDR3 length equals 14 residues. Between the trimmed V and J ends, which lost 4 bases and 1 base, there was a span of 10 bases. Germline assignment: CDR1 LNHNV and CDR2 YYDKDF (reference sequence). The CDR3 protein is CATSNAGLNYGYTF. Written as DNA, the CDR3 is TGTGCCACCAGCAACGCAGGGCTTAACTATGGCTACACCTTC.

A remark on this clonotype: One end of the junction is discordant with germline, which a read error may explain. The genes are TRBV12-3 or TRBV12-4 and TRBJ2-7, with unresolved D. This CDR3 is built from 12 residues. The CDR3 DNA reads TGTGCCAGCAGTTTTTCAACCTACGAGCAGTGCTTC. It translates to CASSFSTYEQCF.

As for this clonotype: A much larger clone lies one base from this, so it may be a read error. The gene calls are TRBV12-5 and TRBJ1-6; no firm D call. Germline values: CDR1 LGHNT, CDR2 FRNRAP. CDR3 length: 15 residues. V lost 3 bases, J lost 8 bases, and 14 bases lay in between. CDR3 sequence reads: CASGFAGIEDSPLHF. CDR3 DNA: TGTGCTAGTGGTTTCGCCGGGATTGAGGATTCACCCCTCCACTTT. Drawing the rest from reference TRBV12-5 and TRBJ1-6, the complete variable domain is DARVTQTPRHKVTEMGQEVTMRCQPILGHNTVFWYRQTMMQGLELLAYFRNRAPLDDSGMPKDRFSAEMPDATLATLKIQPSEPRDSAVYFCASGFAGIEDSPLHFGNGTRLTVT.

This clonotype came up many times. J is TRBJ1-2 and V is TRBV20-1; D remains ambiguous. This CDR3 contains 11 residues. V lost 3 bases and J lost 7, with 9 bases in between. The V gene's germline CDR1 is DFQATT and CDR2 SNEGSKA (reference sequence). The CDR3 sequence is CSASSGGGYTF. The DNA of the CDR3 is TGCAGTGCTAGTTCAGGTGGTGGCTACACCTTC.

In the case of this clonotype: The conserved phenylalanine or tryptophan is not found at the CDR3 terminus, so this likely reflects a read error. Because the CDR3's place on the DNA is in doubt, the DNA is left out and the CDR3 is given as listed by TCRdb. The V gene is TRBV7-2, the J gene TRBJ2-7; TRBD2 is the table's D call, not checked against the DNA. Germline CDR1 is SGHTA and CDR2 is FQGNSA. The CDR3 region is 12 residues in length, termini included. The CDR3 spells CASSLVRSGLAG.

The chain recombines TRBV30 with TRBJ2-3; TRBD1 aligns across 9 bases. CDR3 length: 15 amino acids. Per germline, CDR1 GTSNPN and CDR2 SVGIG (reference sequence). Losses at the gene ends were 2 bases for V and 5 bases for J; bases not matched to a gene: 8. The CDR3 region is CAWSPGQGAGDTQYF. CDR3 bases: TGTGCCTGGAGTCCGGGACAGGGAGCGGGAGATACGCAGTATTTT. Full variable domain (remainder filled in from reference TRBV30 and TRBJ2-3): SQTIHQWPATLVQPVGSPLSLECTVEGTSNPNLYWYRQAAGRGLQLLFYSVGIGQISSEVPQNLSASRPQDRQFILSSKKLLLSDSGFYLCAWSPGQGAGDTQYFGPGTRLTVL.

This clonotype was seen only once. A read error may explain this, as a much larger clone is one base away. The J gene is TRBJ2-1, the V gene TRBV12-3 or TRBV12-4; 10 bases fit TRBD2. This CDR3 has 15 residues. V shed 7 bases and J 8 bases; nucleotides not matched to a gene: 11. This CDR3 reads CASTSTSGMYDEQFF. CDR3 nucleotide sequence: TGTGCCAGCACCTCTACTAGCGGGATGTACGATGAGCAGTTCTTC.

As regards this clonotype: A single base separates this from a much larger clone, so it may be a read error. CDR3 loop: CASSSSSGIEQYF. CDR3 bases: TGTGCCAGCAGTTCCTCCTCGGGGATCGAGCAGTACTTC. The chain is built from TRBV6-5 and TRBJ2-7; D is possibly TRBD2 (5 bases). Trimming cost V 4 bases and J 6 bases, with 13 bases left between them. The CDR3 length is 13 residues. The germline CDR1 and CDR2 sequences are MNHEY and SVGAGI.

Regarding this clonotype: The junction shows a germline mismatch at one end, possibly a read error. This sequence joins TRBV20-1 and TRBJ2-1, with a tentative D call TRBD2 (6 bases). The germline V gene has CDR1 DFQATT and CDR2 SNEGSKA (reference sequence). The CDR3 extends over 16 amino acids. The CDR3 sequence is CSARDQSSGPYNGQFF. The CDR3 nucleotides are TGCAGTGCTAGAGATCAATCCAGCGGGCCTTACAATGGGCAGTTCTTC.

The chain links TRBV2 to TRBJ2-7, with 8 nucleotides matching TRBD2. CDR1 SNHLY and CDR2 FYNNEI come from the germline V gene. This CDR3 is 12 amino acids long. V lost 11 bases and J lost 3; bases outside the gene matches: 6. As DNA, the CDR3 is TGTGCCGCTCCGGGACTAGACTACGAGCAGTACTTC. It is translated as CAAPGLDYEQYF.

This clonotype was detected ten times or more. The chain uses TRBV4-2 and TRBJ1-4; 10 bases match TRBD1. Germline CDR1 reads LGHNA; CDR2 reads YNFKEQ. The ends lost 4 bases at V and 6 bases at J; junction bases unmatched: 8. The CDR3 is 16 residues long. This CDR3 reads CASSLSTGTGDEKLFF. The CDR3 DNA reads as TGTGCCAGCAGCCTAAGCACCGGGACAGGGGATGAAAAACTGTTTTTT.

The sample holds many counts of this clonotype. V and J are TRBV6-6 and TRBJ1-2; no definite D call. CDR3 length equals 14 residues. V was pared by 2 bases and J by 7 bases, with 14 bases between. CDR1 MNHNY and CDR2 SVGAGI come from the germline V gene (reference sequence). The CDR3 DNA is TGTGCCAGCAGTTACGAGGGAGGGTATGGTGGCTACACCTTC. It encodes CASSYEGGYGGYTF.

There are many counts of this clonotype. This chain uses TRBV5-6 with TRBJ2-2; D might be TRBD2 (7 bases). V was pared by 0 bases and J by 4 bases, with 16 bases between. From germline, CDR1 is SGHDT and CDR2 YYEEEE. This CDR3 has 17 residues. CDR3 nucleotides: TGTGCCAGCAGCTTGGGGGGGGGCAGGGCGAGCACCGGGGAGCTGTTTTTT. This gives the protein CASSLGGGRASTGELFF. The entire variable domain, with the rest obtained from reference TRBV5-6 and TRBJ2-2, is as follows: DAGVTQSPTHLIKTRGQQVTLRCSPKSGHDTVSWYQQALGQGPQFIFQYYEEEERQRGNFPDRFSGHQFPNYSSELNVNALLLGDSALYLCASSLGGGRASTGELFFGEGSRLTVL.